The 17 T cell receptor beta chains given below trace back to one sample, sequenced in a study of T cells in Graves' hyperthyroidism and ophthalmopathy. Amplification targeted TCR beta CDR3 regions from RNA transcripts. The TCR CDR3 first-round RT-PCR relied on the HTBI primer set. MiXCR was run by TCRdb on the multiplex PCR reads, yielding one entry per CDR3 protein. Of hundreds of thousands of distinct CDR3 sequences listed, roughly a sixth were seen once; the top ten hold around 17%. Sequenced input: blood. The receptors were sampled from a woman in her 50s with Graves' hyperthyroidism that later progressed to Graves' ophthalmopathy.

This rearrangement joins TRBV29-1 to TRBJ2-1, with TRBD2 matching 7 bases. The germline CDR1 and CDR2 sequences are SQVTM and ANQGSEA. CDR3 size: 14 residues. The ends lost 4 bases at V and 4 bases at J; junction bases unmatched: 7. The chain's CDR3 is CSVGGGVTYNEQFF. The CDR3 DNA follows: TGCAGCGTTGGGGGGGGGGTCACTTACAATGAGCAGTTCTTC.

This chain links TRBV11-2 with TRBJ1-2; D gene unclear. Germline loops: CDR1 SGHAT, CDR2 FQNNGV. Between the trimmed V and J ends, which lost 6 bases and 3 bases, there was a span of 11 bases. The CDR3 covers 13 residues. This chain's CDR3 is CASSTARDYGYTF. The CDR3 DNA follows: TGTGCCAGCAGTACCGCGAGGGACTATGGCTACACCTTC.

The chain recombines TRBV20-1 with TRBJ1-5, with TRBD1 identical over 11 bases. Germline V gives CDR1 DFQATT, CDR2 SNEGSKA (reference sequence). V lost 5 bases and J lost 3; bases outside the gene matches: 9. The CDR3 spans 16 residues. Here the CDR3 reads CSADRRDRGTNQPQHF. For the CDR3, the DNA is TGCAGTGCTGACCGCCGGGACAGGGGGACCAATCAGCCCCAGCATTTT.

There are many counts of this clonotype. The CDR3 loop reads CASREVQGDTEAFF. For the CDR3, the DNA is TGTGCCAGCAGGGAGGTACAGGGCGACACTGAAGCTTTCTTT. This chain connects TRBV2 to TRBJ1-1, with D possibly TRBD1 on 6 matching bases. Trimming took off 6 bases at V and 3 bases at J, with 14 bases between the two ends. Germline V CDR1 and CDR2: SNHLY, FYNNEI. The CDR3 is made up of 14 amino acids.

This clonotype was detected a few times. The V gene is TRBV27, the J gene TRBJ1-2; D is unresolved. Trimming stripped 3 bases from V and 7 bases from J, with 12 bases between. The CDR3 has 13 residues. Germline V lookup: CDR1 MNHEY, CDR2 SMNVEV (reference sequence). The CDR3 coding sequence is TGTGCCAGCAGTTTGAACGTTTTCTCTGGCTACACCTTC. It translates to CASSLNVFSGYTF.

The chain carries TRBV5-1 and TRBJ1-2, with no clear D. CDR3 size: 14 residues. V lost 0 bases and J lost 4, with 10 bases in between. CDR1 and CDR2 (germline): SGHRS, YFSETQ. CDR3 sequence reads: CASSLAVTVYGYTF. The CDR3 DNA reads TGCGCCAGCAGCTTGGCCGTAACAGTCTATGGCTACACCTTC.

At least ten counts were recorded for this clonotype. The chain employs TRBV11-1 and TRBJ1-2; D is possibly TRBD1 (6 bases). Germline assignment: CDR1 SGHAT and CDR2 FQDESV (reference sequence). The CDR3 consists of 14 residues. Between the trimmed V and J ends, which lost 2 bases and 8 bases, there was a span of 15 bases. The CDR3 loop reads CASSLTGPPWGYTF. The CDR3 nucleotides read TGTGCCAGCAGCTTAACAGGGCCCCCTTGGGGCTACACCTTC.

V is TRBV12-3 or TRBV12-4 and J is TRBJ1-6, with 10 bases identical to TRBD1. The CDR3 consists of 16 residues. J gave up 4 bases and V 5 bases, and 5 bases lay outside the gene matches. In DNA, the CDR3 is TGTGCCAGCAGTACGGGACAGGGGACTTATAATTCACCCCTCCACTTT. Its translation is CASSTGQGTYNSPLHF.

This clonotype came up many times. CDR3 residues: CASSPGQGAFQPQHF. The CDR3 nucleotides read TGTGCCAGTAGTCCTGGACAGGGGGCTTTTCAGCCCCAGCATTTT. The chain recombines TRBV19 with TRBJ1-5; 11 bases are a match to TRBD1. CDR1 and CDR2 (germline): LNHDA, SQIVND (reference sequence). With 5 bases clipped from V and 6 bases from J, the junction kept 6 bases outside the gene matches. The CDR3 contains 15 residues. Based on the CDR3 plus reference TRBV19 and TRBJ1-5, the full variable domain is DGGITQSPKYLFRKEGQNVTLSCEQNLNHDAMYWYRQDPGQGLRLIYYSQIVNDFQKGDIAEGYSVSREKKESFPLTVTSAQKNPTAFYLCASSPGQGAFQPQHFGDGTRLSIL.

This clonotype was seen ten or more times. CDR3 in amino acids: CASSDPGHLANYGYTF. CDR3 nucleotides: TGTGCCAGCAGTGATCCGGGACACTTAGCTAACTATGGCTACACCTTC. The chain carries TRBV2 and TRBJ1-2; D is possibly TRBD1 (6 bases). Germline CDR1 reads SNHLY; CDR2 reads FYNNEI. Trimming shortened V by 3 bases and J by 0 bases, and 14 bases separated the two germline ends. This CDR3 has 16 residues.

This chain joins TRBV10-3 and TRBJ2-2; D might be TRBD1 or TRBD2, each matching 5 bases. V was clipped by 6 bases and J by 3 bases, with 11 bases between them. Germline V gene lookup returns CDR1 ENHRY and CDR2 SYGVKD. CDR3 size: 14 residues. The CDR3 DNA sequence: TGTGCCATCAGCAGCAGGGACGACACCGGGGAGCTGTTTTTT. Translation: CAISSRDDTGELFF.

This clonotype has just a few counts. The CDR3: CATSDHRRQDNEQFF. The CDR3 DNA is TGTGCCACCAGTGACCACCGCCGACAAGACAATGAGCAGTTCTTC. This chain connects TRBV24-1 to TRBJ2-1; D is undetermined. The germline V gene encodes CDR1 KGHDR and CDR2 SFDVKD. V was shortened by 4 bases and J by 5 bases, with 14 bases between the two germline ends. The CDR3 covers 15 residues.

This clonotype was counted between two and nine times. CDR3 nucleotide sequence: TGTGCCAGCAGTTTACGAAGTGGCAGGAACACTGAAGCTTTCTTT. This sequence encodes CASSLRSGRNTEAFF. The chain is built from TRBV12-3 or TRBV12-4 and TRBJ1-1, with D unclear. V was clipped by 2 bases and J by 1 base, with 11 bases between them. The CDR3 is made up of 15 amino acids.

The chain employs TRBV9 and TRBJ2-1; tentative D call: TRBD2 (7 bases). V lost 1 base and J 10 bases, leaving 18 bases between the germline ends. The CDR3 consists of 15 residues. The germline V gene has CDR1 SGDLS and CDR2 YYNGEE. As DNA, the CDR3 is TGTGCCAGCAGCGTATTGAGCCGGGGGGCTAACGAGCAGTTCTTC. Encoded protein: CASSVLSRGANEQFF.

At least ten counts were recorded for this clonotype. This chain joins TRBV12-3 or TRBV12-4 and TRBJ2-4, with D perhaps matching TRBD2 (6 bases). CDR3 size: 17 residues. Trimming stripped 6 bases from V and 0 bases from J, with 18 bases between. The CDR3 DNA follows: TGTGCCAGCAGACCGGCGGGGCAGATTCTAGCCAAAAACATTCAGTACTTC. Translating it yields CASRPAGQILAKNIQYF.

This clonotype was observed many times. The chain uses TRBV18 and TRBJ2-3; no definite D call. This CDR3 comprises 15 residues. CDR1 is KGHSH and CDR2 is LQKENI in the germline V gene. Trimming removed 0 bases from V and 2 bases from J, with 9 bases in between. CDR3 amino acids: CASSPPWSNTDTQYF. Written as DNA, the CDR3 is TGTGCCAGCTCACCACCCTGGTCTAACACAGATACGCAGTATTTT.

Details on this clonotype: A junction boundary mismatches the germline segment, possibly from a read error. V and J are TRBV5-5 and TRBJ2-5, with 9 bases identical to TRBD2. This CDR3 has 16 residues. Germline V gene sequence: CDR1 SGHKS, CDR2 YYEKEE (reference sequence). The CDR3 DNA is TGTGCCGGCAGCTTGGTTGGCGGGGGGGCGCGAGAGACCCAGTACTTC. Its translation is CAGSLVGGGARETQYF.